This paragraph covers one T cell receptor beta chain sequence. Its antigen is as yet unknown. Trimming left V 0 bases short and J 3 bases short, with 15 bases between. The germline V gene has CDR1 ENHRY and CDR2 SYGVKD. CDR3 size: 17 residues. Primers: 60 Vbeta forward and 13 Jbeta reverse. Assay: immunoSEQ multiplex PCR; the TCRdb copy retains only in-frame clones and omits some. The sample has around 190,000 clones, around 80% seen once; the top ten hold approximately 0.7%. The data originate from a study of cytomegalovirus exposure and HLA in healthy donors. Findings of the study overall: There were several of the most significant clusters that appeared linked to common viral pathogens in a later analysis. Researchers had no immune exposure information except CMV serostatus available.

The V gene is TRBV10-3, the J gene TRBJ1-3; no firm D call. This TCR came from a woman in her thirties or forties in good health and CMV-seronegative. Sequencing was carried out using PBMCs. The CDR3 here is CAISESRTLSIGNTIYF. CDR3 in DNA: TGTGCCATCAGTGAGTCTCGCACCCTGAGTATTGGAAACACCATATATTTT.